The 8 T cell receptor beta chains given below trace back to one sample, sequenced in a study of CXCR3-negative and CXCR3-positive naive CD8 T cells (dated by TCRdb to the late 2010s). Sequencing relied on a NextSeq 550. The Human TCR Profiling Kit (MiLaboratory) was used to make UMI-labeled 5' RACE TRB cDNA libraries. The reads went through TCRdb reprocessing, and each CDR3 protein sequence gets one entry with no DNA. This sample's clone table shows 50,000 to 65,000 distinct CDR3 sequences. Of the sample, roughly a quarter is held by the ten largest clones. Input material: memory CD8+ T cells from blood. The cell subset or site label for this specimen denotes: conventional CD8+ memory T cells (TMEM), sorted as controls. These receptors originate from a human donor in good health. Some clones in this sample may be carry-over from other donors' samples.

This clonotype is classed as medium-sized by frequency. V usage is TRBV6-2 or TRBV6-3 and J usage is TRBJ2-7; no DNA is available, so the TRBD1 call from TCRdb remains unchecked. This CDR3 region has 15 residues. Per germline, CDR1 MNHEY and CDR2 SVGEGT. The chain's CDR3 is CASSITGGGSYEQYF.

The genes are TRBV12-3 or TRBV12-4 and TRBJ2-7; the D call of TRBD1 rests on TCRdb alone, since no DNA is present to check it. CDR3 size: 15 residues. The CDR3 protein is CASSLGRHPVNEQYF.

The J gene is TRBJ1-1, the V gene TRBV20-1; as DNA is missing, the TRBD1 call by TCRdb cannot be tested. Germline lookup yields CDR1 DFQATT and CDR2 SNEGSKA (reference sequence). CDR3 length: 15 amino acids. Here the CDR3 reads CSARAEGFLGTEAFF.

CDR3 sequence: CSVLGGRSTEAFF. The chain is built from TRBV29-1 and TRBJ1-1; TCRdb's D call of TRBD1 is untestable without DNA. The germline V gene has CDR1 SQVTM and CDR2 ANQGSEA. The CDR3 contains 13 residues.

This chain connects TRBV7-9 to TRBJ2-2; TCRdb lists TRBD1, though no DNA is available to test this call. The germline gives CDR1 SEHNR, CDR2 FQNEAQ (reference sequence). CDR3 length: 15 residues. CDR3 sequence reads: CASSLKTENTGELFF.

CDR3 sequence reads: CASRPRGAGNYEQYF. The chain employs TRBV6-2 or TRBV6-3 and TRBJ2-7; TCRdb outputs TRBD2, but without DNA this stays unchecked. This CDR3 region has 15 residues. Looked up from germline, CDR1 is MNHEY and CDR2 is SVGEGT.

Considering frequency, this clonotype is medium-sized (0.01 to 0.1%). The chain employs TRBV7-2 and TRBJ2-1; the TCRdb D gene call, TRBD2, has no DNA to confirm it. Per the germline V gene, CDR1 is SGHTA and CDR2 is FQGNSA. The CDR3 length is 15 residues. The CDR3: CASSPGLAGGNEQFF. The full variable domain, with the rest looked up from reference TRBV7-2 and TRBJ2-1, is GAGVSQSPSNKVTEKGKDVELRCDPISGHTALYWYRQSLGQGLEFLIYFQGNSAPDKSGLPSDRFSAERTGGSVSTLTIQRTQQEDSAVYLCASSPGLAGGNEQFFGPGTRLTVL.

This chain uses TRBV13 with TRBJ1-1; TCRdb proposes TRBD1, but this gene call is untestable without DNA. Germline lookup yields CDR1 PRHDT and CDR2 FYEKMQ (reference sequence). The CDR3 consists of 13 residues. The CDR3: CASEWAENTEAFF.